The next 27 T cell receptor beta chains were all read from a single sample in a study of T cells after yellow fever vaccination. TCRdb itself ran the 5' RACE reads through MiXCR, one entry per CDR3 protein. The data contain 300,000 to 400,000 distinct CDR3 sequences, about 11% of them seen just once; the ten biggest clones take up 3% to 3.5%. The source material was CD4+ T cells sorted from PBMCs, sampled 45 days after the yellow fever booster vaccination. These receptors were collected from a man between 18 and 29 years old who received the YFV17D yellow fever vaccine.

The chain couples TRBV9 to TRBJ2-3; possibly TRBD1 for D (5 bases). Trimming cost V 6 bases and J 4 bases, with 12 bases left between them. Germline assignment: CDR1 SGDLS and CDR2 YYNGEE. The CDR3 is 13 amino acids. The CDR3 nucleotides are TGTGCCAGCATGGGGCCCCAGTCAGATACGCAGTATTTT. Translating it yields CASMGPQSDTQYF.

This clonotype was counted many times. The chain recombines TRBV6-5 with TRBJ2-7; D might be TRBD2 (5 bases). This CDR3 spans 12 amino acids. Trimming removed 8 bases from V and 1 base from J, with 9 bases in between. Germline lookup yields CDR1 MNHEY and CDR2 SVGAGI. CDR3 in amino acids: CASGADSYEQYF. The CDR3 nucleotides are TGTGCCAGCGGAGCGGATTCCTACGAGCAGTACTTC.

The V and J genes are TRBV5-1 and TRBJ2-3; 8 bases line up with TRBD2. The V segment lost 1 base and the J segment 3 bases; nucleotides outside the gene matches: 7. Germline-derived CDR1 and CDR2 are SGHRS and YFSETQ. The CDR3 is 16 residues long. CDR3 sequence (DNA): TGCGCCAGCAGCTTGACGGGGGGGCTTAGGACAGATACGCAGTATTTT. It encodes CASSLTGGLRTDTQYF.

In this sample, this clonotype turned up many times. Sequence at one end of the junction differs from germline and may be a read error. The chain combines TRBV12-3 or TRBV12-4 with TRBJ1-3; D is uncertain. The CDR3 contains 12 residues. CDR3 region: CASSLGGNTIYF. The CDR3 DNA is TGTGCCAGCAGCTTAGGAGGAAACACCATATATTTT.

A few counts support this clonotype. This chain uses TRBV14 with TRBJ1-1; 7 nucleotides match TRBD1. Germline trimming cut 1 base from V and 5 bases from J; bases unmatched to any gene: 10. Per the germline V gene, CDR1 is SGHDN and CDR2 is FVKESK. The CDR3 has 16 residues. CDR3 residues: CASSQVPGKGATEAFF. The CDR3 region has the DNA TGTGCCAGCAGCCAAGTCCCAGGGAAGGGGGCAACTGAAGCTTTCTTT.

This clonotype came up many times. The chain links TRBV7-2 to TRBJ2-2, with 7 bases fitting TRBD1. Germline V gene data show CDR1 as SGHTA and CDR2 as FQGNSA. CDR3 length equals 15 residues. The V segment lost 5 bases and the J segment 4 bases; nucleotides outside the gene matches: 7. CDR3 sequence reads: CASSPDRVGTGELFF. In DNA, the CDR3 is TGTGCCAGCAGCCCAGACAGGGTCGGCACCGGGGAGCTGTTTTTT.

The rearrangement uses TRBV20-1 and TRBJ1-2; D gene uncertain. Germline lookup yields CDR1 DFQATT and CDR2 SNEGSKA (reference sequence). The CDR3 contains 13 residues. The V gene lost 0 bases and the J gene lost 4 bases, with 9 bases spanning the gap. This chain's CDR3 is CSARDAAIYGYTF. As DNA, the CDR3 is TGCAGTGCTAGAGATGCCGCGATCTATGGCTACACCTTC.

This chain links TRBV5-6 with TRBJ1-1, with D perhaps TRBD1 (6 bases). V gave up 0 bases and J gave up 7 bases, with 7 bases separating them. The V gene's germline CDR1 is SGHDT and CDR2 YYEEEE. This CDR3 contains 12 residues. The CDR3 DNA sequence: TGTGCCAGCAGCTTGGGACAGGATGAAGCTTTCTTT. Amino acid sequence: CASSLGQDEAFF.

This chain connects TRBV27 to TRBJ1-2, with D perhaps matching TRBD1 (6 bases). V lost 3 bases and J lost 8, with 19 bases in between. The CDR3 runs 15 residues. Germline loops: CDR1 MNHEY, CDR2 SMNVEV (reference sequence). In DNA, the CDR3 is TGTGCCAGCAGTTTGTTGGCGGGGGCCCAATGGGGCTACACCTTC. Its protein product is CASSLLAGAQWGYTF.

The CDR3 here is CASSSPDREGIYEAFF. The CDR3 nucleotides are TGTGCCAGCAGCTCACCGGACAGGGAGGGGATATATGAAGCTTTCTTT. V is TRBV7-9 and J is TRBJ1-1, with 8 nucleotides matching TRBD1. Trimming took 4 bases from V and 7 from J; bases not matched to a gene: 14. This CDR3 has 16 amino acids. Germline-derived CDR1 and CDR2 are SEHNR and FQNEAQ (reference sequence). The full variable domain, rest sourced from reference TRBV7-9 and TRBJ1-1, is DTGVSQNPRHKITKRGQNVTFRCDPISEHNRLYWYRQTLGQGPEFLTYFQNEAQLEKSRLLSDRFSAERPKGSFSTLEIQRTEQGDSAMYLCASSSPDREGIYEAFFGQGTRLTVV.

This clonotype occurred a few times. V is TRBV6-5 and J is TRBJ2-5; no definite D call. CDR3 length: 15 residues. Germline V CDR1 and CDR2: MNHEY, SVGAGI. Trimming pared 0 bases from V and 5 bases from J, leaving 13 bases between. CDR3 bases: TGTGCCAGCAGTTACTCGTTTTCTCGGTTGGAGACCCAGTACTTC. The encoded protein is CASSYSFSRLETQYF.

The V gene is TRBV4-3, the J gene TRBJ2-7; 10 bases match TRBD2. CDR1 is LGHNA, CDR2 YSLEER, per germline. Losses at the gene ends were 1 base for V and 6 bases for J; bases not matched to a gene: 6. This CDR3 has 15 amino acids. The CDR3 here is CASSQGSSGGFEQYF. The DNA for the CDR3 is TGCGCCAGCAGCCAAGGGTCTAGCGGGGGATTCGAGCAGTACTTC.

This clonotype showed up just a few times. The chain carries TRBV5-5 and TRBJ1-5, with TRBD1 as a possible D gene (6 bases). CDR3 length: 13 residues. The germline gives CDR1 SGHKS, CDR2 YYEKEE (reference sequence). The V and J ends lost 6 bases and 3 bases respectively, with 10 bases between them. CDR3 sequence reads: CASTGDNNQPQHF. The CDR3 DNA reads TGTGCCAGCACCGGGGACAACAATCAGCCCCAGCATTTT.

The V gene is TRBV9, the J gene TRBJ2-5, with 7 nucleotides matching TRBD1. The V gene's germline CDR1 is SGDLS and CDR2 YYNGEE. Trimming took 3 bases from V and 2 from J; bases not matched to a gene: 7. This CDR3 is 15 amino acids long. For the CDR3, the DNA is TGTGCCAGCAGCGGGGGTACGGGACAGCAAGAGACCCAGTACTTC. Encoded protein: CASSGGTGQQETQYF.

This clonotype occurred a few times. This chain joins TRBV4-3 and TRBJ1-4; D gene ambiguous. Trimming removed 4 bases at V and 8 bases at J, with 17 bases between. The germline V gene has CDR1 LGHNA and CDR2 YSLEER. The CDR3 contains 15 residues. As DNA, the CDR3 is TGCGCCAGCAGCCCCCGGGTAGAGGGTGGGGAAAAACTGTTTTTT. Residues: CASSPRVEGGEKLFF.

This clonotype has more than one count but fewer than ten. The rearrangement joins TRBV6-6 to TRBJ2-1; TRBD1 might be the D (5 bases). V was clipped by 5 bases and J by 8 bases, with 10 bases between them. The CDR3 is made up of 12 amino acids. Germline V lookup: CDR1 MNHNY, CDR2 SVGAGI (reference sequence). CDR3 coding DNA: TGTGCCAGCAGTACTCCAGGGTATGAGCAGTTCTTC. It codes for CASSTPGYEQFF.

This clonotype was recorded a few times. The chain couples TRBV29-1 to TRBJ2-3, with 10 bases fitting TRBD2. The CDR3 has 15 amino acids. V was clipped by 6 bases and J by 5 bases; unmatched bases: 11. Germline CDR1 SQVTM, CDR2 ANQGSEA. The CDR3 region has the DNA TGCAGCGTGGACGAAGCGGGGGGGCCAGTAGATACGCAGTATTTT. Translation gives CSVDEAGGPVDTQYF.

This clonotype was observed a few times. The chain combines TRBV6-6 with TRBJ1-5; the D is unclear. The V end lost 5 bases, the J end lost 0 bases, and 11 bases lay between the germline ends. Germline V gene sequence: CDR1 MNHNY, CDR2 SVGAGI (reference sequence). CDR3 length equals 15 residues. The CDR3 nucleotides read TGTGCCAGCAGTGACGGCGGGTATAGCAATCAGCCCCAGCATTTT. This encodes CASSDGGYSNQPQHF.

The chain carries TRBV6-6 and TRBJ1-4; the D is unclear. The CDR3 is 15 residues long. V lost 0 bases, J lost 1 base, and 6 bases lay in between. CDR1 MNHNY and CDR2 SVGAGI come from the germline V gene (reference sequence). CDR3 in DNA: TGTGCCAGCAGTTACTCTGGAGGAACTAATGAAAAACTGTTTTTT. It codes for CASSYSGGTNEKLFF.

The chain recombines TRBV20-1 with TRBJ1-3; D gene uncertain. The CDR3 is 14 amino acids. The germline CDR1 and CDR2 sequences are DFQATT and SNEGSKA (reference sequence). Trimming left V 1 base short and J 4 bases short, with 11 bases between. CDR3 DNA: TGCAGTGCTAGAGTCTATGGGTTAGGAAACACCATATATTTT. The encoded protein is CSARVYGLGNTIYF.

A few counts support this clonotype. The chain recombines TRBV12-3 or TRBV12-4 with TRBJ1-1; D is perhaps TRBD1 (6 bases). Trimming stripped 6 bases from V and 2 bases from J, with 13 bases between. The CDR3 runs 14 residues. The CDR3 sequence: CASSAGTRNTEAFF. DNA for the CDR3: TGTGCCAGCAGCGCCGGGACAAGAAACACTGAAGCTTTCTTT.

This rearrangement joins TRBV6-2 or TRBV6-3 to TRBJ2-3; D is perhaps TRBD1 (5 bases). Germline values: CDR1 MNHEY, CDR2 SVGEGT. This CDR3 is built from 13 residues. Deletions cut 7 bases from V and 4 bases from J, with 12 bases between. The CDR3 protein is CASTRQGPDTQYF. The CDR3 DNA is TGTGCCAGCACCCGCCAGGGTCCAGATACGCAGTATTTT.

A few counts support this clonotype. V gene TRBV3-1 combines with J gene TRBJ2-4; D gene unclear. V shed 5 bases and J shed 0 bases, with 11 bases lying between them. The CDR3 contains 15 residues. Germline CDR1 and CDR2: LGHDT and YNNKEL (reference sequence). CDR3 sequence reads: CASSDSSVAKNIQYF. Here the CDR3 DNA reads TGTGCCAGCAGCGATAGCTCGGTAGCCAAAAACATTCAGTACTTC.

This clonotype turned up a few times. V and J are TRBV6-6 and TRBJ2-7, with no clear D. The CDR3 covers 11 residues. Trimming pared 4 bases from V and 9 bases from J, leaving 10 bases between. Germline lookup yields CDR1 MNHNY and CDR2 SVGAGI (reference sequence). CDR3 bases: TGTGCCAGCAGTTCCGGCGGATGGCAGTACTTC. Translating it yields CASSSGGWQYF.

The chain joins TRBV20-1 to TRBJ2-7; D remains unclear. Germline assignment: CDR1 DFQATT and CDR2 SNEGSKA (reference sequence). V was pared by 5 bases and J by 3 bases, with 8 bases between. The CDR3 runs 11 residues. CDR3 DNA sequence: TGCAGTGCTTTCAACAACTACGAGCAGTACTTC. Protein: CSAFNNYEQYF.

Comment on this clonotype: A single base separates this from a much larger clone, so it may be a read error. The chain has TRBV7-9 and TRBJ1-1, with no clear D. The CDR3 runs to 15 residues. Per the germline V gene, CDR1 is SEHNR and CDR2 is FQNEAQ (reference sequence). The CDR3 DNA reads TGTGCCAGCAGCTTAGGCGGAGGGAAGTACACTGAAGCTTTATTT. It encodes CASSLGGGKYTEALF.

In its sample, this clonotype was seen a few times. The CDR3 is CSASGPRRAGELFF. In DNA form, the CDR3 reads TGCAGTGCTTCCGGACCCCGTAGGGCCGGGGAGCTGTTTTTT. The rearrangement links TRBV20-1 to TRBJ2-2; D is uncertain. The V end was cut by 5 bases, the J end by 6 bases, with 16 bases between. CDR1 is DFQATT and CDR2 is SNEGSKA in the germline V gene (reference sequence). The CDR3 is made up of 14 amino acids.